These T cell receptor beta chains were read from a single sample in a study of blood T cell repertoires in COVID-19. The repertoire was sequenced with immunoSEQ multiplex PCR; TCRdb's copy has only in-frame clones and lacks some. The table lists 250,000 to 350,000 clones, 84% of them singletons. The sequenced sample was peripheral blood. These TCRs come from a human donor with COVID-19, enrolled during active disease. The donor label of this sample is uncertain. The CDR3 runs from the conserved cysteine through the conserved F or W. A D gene is named only where the DNA matches it firmly. Size is stated for part of the rows, as once, few or many counts, or as a class when the clone is expanded.

J | V | D | size | CDR3 | DNA
TRBJ2-1 | TRBV12-3/TRBV12-4 | - | - | CASSRRAEFEQFF | TGTGCCAGCAGCCGCCGAGCGGAGTTTGAGCAGTTCTTC
TRBJ1-1 | TRBV28 | TRBD1 | - | CASRGQGMNTEAFF | TGTGCCAGCAGGGGACAGGGTATGAACACTGAAGCTTTCTTT
TRBJ1-5 | TRBV19 | TRBD1 | - | CASRTGAGFQPQHF | TGTGCCAGTAGGACAGGGGCCGGGTTTCAGCCCCAGCATTTT
TRBJ2-1 | TRBV6-6 | - | - | CASSYSTEQGFF | TGTGCCAGCAGTTACTCGACGGAGCAAGGGTTCTTC
TRBJ1-4 | TRBV7-2 | TRBD1 | - | CASSLRQGGGEKLFF | TGTGCCAGCAGCTTAAGACAGGGCGGTGGTGAAAAACTGTTTTTT
TRBJ1-3 | TRBV5-1 | - | - | CASSLRPGMSSGNTIYF | TGCGCCAGCAGCTTGAGGCCAGGGATGAGCTCTGGAAACACCATATATTTT
TRBJ2-3 | TRBV5-1 | TRBD1 | - | CASSSGQGTTDTQYF | TGCGCCAGCAGCTCCGGACAGGGTACTACAGATACGCAGTATTTT
TRBJ2-3 | TRBV6-6 | TRBD2 | once | CASSPVRAGGVASTDTQYF | TGTGCCAGCAGTCCCGTCCGTGCGGGAGGTGTGGCTAGCACAGATACGCAGTATTTT
TRBJ2-3 | TRBV5-1 | TRBD1 | once | CASSSDRGRTDTQYF | TGCGCCAGCAGCTCGGACAGGGGGCGAACAGATACGCAGTATTTT
TRBJ1-2 | TRBV28 | TRBD1 | - | CASSFGHRTGNGYTF | TGTGCCAGCAGTTTTGGACACAGGACAGGGAATGGCTACACCTTC
TRBJ2-7 | TRBV2 | TRBD1 | - | CASRFGTASYEQYF | TGTGCCAGCAGATTCGGGACAGCTTCCTACGAGCAGTACTTC
TRBJ2-1 | TRBV18 | TRBD1 | - | CASSPLDRGLLNEQFF | TGTGCCAGCTCACCACTCGACAGGGGCCTACTCAATGAGCAGTTCTTC
TRBJ2-1 | TRBV25-1 | - | - | CASSRRDSYNEQFF | TGTGCCAGCAGTAGGCGGGACTCCTACAATGAGCAGTTCTTC
TRBJ2-1 | TRBV6-1 | - | - | CASSEDGSSYNEQFF | TGTGCCAGCAGTGAGGACGGGAGCTCCTACAATGAGCAGTTCTTC
TRBJ2-7 | TRBV5-1 | TRBD1 | - | CASSPGTGSYEQYF | TGCGCCAGCAGCCCAGGGACAGGGTCCTACGAGCAGTACTTC
TRBJ1-4 | TRBV28 | - | - | CASRLNGRGVNEKLFF | TGTGCCAGCAGATTAAACGGACGGGGAGTTAATGAAAAACTGTTTTTT
TRBJ2-3 | TRBV9 | - | - | CASSVGTIGDTQYF | TGTGCCAGCAGCGTAGGAACTATCGGAGATACGCAGTATTTT
TRBJ2-7 | TRBV28 | TRBD1 | - | CASSVDRAYEQYF | TGTGCCAGCAGTGTGGACAGGGCCTACGAGCAGTACTTC
TRBJ1-1 | TRBV28 | TRBD1 | once | CASRRHTGGTGVTEAFF | TGTGCCAGCAGGAGACACACGGGGGGGACAGGGGTCACTGAAGCTTTCTTT
TRBJ1-2 | TRBV28 | TRBD1 | - | CASSLFDRANGYTF | TGTGCCAGCAGTTTATTCGACAGGGCCAATGGCTACACCTTC
TRBJ1-6 | TRBV28 | - | once | CASIPQGSSYNSPLHF | TGTGCCAGCATTCCACAAGGGAGCTCCTATAATTCACCCCTCCACTTT
TRBJ1-2 | TRBV20-1 | - | few | CSARRVNGYTF | TGCAGTGCTAGGAGGGTCAATGGCTACACCTTC
TRBJ2-7 | TRBV7-8 | - | - | CASSLGNSYEQYF | TGTGCCAGCAGCTTAGGTAATTCCTACGAGCAGTACTTC
TRBJ2-1 | TRBV19 | TRBD2 | - | CASREGLAGYNEQFF | TGTGCCAGTAGGGAGGGACTAGCGGGGTACAATGAGCAGTTCTTC
TRBJ1-6 | TRBV7-9 | - | - | CASRTEGRSNSPLHF | TGTGCCAGCAGAACCGAGGGTCGTAGTAATTCACCCCTCCACTTT
TRBJ2-5 | TRBV30 | - | - | CAWSGRGEETQYF | TGTGCCTGGAGCGGGAGAGGAGAAGAGACCCAGTACTTC
TRBJ2-1 | TRBV11-3 | TRBD1 | few | CASSLGQGYNEQFF | TGTGCCAGCAGCTTAGGACAGGGCTACAATGAGCAGTTCTTC
TRBJ2-1 | TRBV5-4 | TRBD2 | - | CASSLSLAGGFDEQFF | TGTGCCAGCAGCTTGAGCCTAGCGGGAGGATTTGATGAGCAGTTCTTC
TRBJ2-7 | TRBV15 | TRBD2 | - | CATSRVTSGSYEQYF | TGTGCCACCAGCAGAGTGACCAGCGGGAGCTACGAGCAGTACTTC
TRBJ2-3 | TRBV27 | TRBD1 | - | CASISQTGRTDTQYF | TGTGCCAGCATATCCCAGACAGGGCGCACAGATACGCAGTATTTT
TRBJ2-1 | TRBV6-5 | - | - | CASTEGEQFF | TGTGCCAGCACCGAGGGTGAGCAGTTCTTC
TRBJ2-7 | TRBV5-6 | TRBD1 | - | CASSSTIRGTGGFEQYF | TGTGCCAGCAGCTCAACTATTCGTGGGACAGGGGGGTTCGAGCAGTACTTC
TRBJ1-2 | TRBV4-1 | TRBD1 | - | CASSLRQGRDYGYTF | TGCGCCAGCAGCCTCCGACAGGGTAGGGACTATGGCTACACCTTC
TRBJ2-1 | TRBV10-1 | TRBD2 | - | CASSLAGAYNEQFF | TGCGCCAGCAGTCTAGCGGGAGCCTACAATGAGCAGTTCTTC
TRBJ2-7 | TRBV27 | - | once | CASSLFLEGQYYEQYF | TGTGCCAGCAGTTTATTTCTGGAGGGGCAGTACTACGAGCAGTACTTC
TRBJ2-7 | TRBV7-6 | TRBD1 | once | CASSPGGRPGGYEQYF | TGTGCCAGCAGCCCCGGTGGGCGACCAGGGGGCTACGAGCAGTACTTC
TRBJ1-2 | TRBV10-3 | - | - | CAISGAGVGYGYTF | TGTGCCATCAGTGGAGCAGGGGTCGGCTATGGCTACACCTTC
TRBJ1-2 | TRBV19 | - | - | CASGHYGYTF | TGTGCCAGTGGGCACTATGGCTACACCTTC
TRBJ2-7 | TRBV24-1 | TRBD2 | - | CATSEGTSGTYEQYF | TGTGCCACCAGTGAGGGGACTAGCGGAACCTACGAGCAGTACTTC
TRBJ1-6 | TRBV28 | TRBD1 | - | CASSLTGISPLHF | TGTGCCAGCAGTTTGACAGGGATCTCACCCCTCCACTTT
TRBJ2-1 | TRBV27 | TRBD2 | - | CASRGLAGVPSYNEQFF | TGTGCCAGCAGGGGACTAGCGGGAGTCCCCTCCTACAATGAGCAGTTCTTC
TRBJ2-5 | TRBV19 | TRBD2 | once | CASSIGLAQETQYF | TGTGCCAGTAGTATCGGACTAGCGCAAGAGACCCAGTACTTC
TRBJ2-7 | TRBV11-2 | - | - | CASSLYSGNSYEQYF | TGTGCCAGCAGCTTATATAGCGGAAACTCCTACGAGCAGTACTTC
TRBJ2-1 | TRBV2 | TRBD1 | - | CASKTGQGNYNEQFF | TGTGCCAGCAAAACCGGACAGGGAAACTACAATGAGCAGTTCTTC
TRBJ2-5 | TRBV24-1 | TRBD1 | once | CATSSPAGTGGQETQYF | TGTGCCACCAGTTCCCCTGCCGGGACAGGGGGCCAAGAGACCCAGTACTTC
TRBJ2-3 | TRBV11-1 | - | few | CASSFGRGSLTDTQYF | TGTGCCAGCAGCTTCGGCAGAGGGAGTCTCACAGATACGCAGTATTTT
TRBJ1-1 | TRBV19 | TRBD1 | few | CASSTDRVGTEAFF | TGTGCCAGTAGTACCGACAGGGTAGGGACTGAAGCTTTCTTT
TRBJ1-2 | TRBV12-3/TRBV12-4 | - | once | CATTLGRWGYTF | TGTGCCACCACTCTTGGGCGCTGGGGCTACACCTTC
TRBJ2-3 | TRBV7-2 | - | - | CASSSRATGHTDTQYF | TGTGCCAGCAGCTCGAGGGCGACAGGACACACAGATACGCAGTATTTT
TRBJ2-7 | TRBV28 | - | - | CATSFGRQSSYEQYF | TGTGCCACCAGCTTCGGCCGACAGAGCTCCTACGAGCAGTACTTC
TRBJ2-7 | TRBV6-5 | - | - | CASMRGNEQYF | TGTGCCAGCATGAGGGGGAACGAGCAGTACTTC
TRBJ2-1 | TRBV28 | - | - | CASSFNVVPLYNEQFF | TGTGCCAGCAGTTTTAACGTAGTCCCCCTCTACAATGAGCAGTTCTTC
TRBJ2-1 | TRBV7-2 | TRBD1 | - | CASRREQGSEQFF | TGTGCCAGCAGACGCGAACAGGGGAGTGAGCAGTTCTTC
TRBJ2-1 | TRBV11-3 | TRBD1 | - | CASSWGMGQGGENEQFF | TGTGCCAGCAGCTGGGGGATGGGACAGGGAGGGGAGAATGAGCAGTTCTTC
TRBJ2-1 | TRBV18 | TRBD2 | - | CASSPGTSGVYNEQFF | TGTGCCAGCTCACCGGGGACTAGCGGGGTTTACAATGAGCAGTTCTTC
TRBJ1-1 | TRBV9 | TRBD1 | - | CASSGQDHTEAFF | TGTGCCAGCAGTGGACAGGATCACACTGAAGCTTTCTTT
TRBJ2-5 | TRBV7-2 | TRBD2 | - | CASSLAGTSGRGETQYF | TGTGCCAGCAGCTTGGCCGGGACTAGCGGGAGGGGGGAGACCCAGTACTTC
TRBJ2-7 | TRBV7-2 | - | - | CASSLASSGGIEQYF | TGTGCCAGCAGCTTAGCGTCCTCAGGGGGGATCGAGCAGTACTTC
TRBJ2-2 | TRBV11-3 | TRBD1 | - | CASSPSGQGYTGELFF | TGTGCCAGCAGCCCATCGGGACAGGGCTACACCGGGGAGCTGTTTTTT
TRBJ1-6 | TRBV30 | - | - | CAWSFNRRPPLHF | TGTGCCTGGAGCTTTAACAGGAGACCACCCCTCCACTTT